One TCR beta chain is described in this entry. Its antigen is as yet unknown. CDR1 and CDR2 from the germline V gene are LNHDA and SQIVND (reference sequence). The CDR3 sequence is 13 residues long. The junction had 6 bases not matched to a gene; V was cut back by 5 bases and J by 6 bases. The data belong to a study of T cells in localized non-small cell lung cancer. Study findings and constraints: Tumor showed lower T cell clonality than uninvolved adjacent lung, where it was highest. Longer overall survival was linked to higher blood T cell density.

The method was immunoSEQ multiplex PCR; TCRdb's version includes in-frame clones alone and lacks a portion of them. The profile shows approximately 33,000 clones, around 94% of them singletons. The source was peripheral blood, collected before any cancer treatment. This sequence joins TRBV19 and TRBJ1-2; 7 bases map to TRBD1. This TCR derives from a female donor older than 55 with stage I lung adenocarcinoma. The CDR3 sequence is CASSPYRGDGYTF. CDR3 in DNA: TGTGCCAGTAGTCCCTACAGGGGCGATGGCTACACCTTC. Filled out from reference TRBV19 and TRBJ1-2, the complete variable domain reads DGGITQSPKYLFRKEGQNVTLSCEQNLNHDAMYWYRQDPGQGLRLIYYSQIVNDFQKGDIAEGYSVSREKKESFPLTVTSAQKNPTAFYLCASSPYRGDGYTFGSGTRLTVV.